Each of the 28 T cell receptor beta chains below was sequenced from the same sample in a study of CD8 T cells in Susac syndrome. It was with random hexamers that 0.5 to 1 ug RNA was reverse transcribed. Via MiXCR, TCRdb re-called the immunoSEQ multiplex PCR reads, giving one row per CDR3 protein. Of 200,000 or so distinct CDR3 sequences detected, approximately 94% appear once; the ten largest clones hold approximately 0.098%. Input material: CD4+ T cells from PBMCs. These receptors all stem from a human donor with Susac syndrome.

This chain links TRBV5-1 with TRBJ2-7; D is ambiguous. This CDR3 has 13 residues. CDR1 SGHRS and CDR2 YFSETQ come from the germline V gene. V gave up 4 bases and J gave up 5 bases, with 13 bases separating them. DNA for the CDR3: TGCGCCAGCAGCCTCGCCCAATCTCACGAGCAGTACTTC. Translated, it gives CASSLAQSHEQYF.

V and J are TRBV20-1 and TRBJ2-1; D is unclear. The V gene lost 6 bases and the J gene lost 2 bases, with 17 bases spanning the gap. Germline V lookup: CDR1 DFQATT, CDR2 SNEGSKA (reference sequence). The CDR3 sequence is 15 residues long. In nucleotides, the CDR3 is TGCAGTGCGGGTGGTCCCCTCCACCCCTACAATGAGCAGTTCTTC. It encodes CSAGGPLHPYNEQFF.

This clonotype occurred once. CDR3 residues: CASTTGGFNQPQHF. CDR3 coding DNA: TGTGCCAGCACGACAGGAGGCTTTAATCAGCCCCAGCATTTT. The chain links TRBV12-3 or TRBV12-4 to TRBJ1-5, with TRBD1 as a possible D gene (6 bases). V gave up 7 bases and J gave up 4 bases, with 14 bases separating them. CDR3 size: 14 residues.

The CDR3 nucleotides are TGCAGTGCTAGGACAGGGGGAGGAAACACCATATATTTT. Translating it yields CSARTGGGNTIYF. The gene calls are TRBV20-1 and TRBJ1-3, with 9 bases lining up with TRBD1. Germline V CDR1 and CDR2: DFQATT, SNEGSKA (reference sequence). This CDR3 has 13 amino acids. Trimming cost V 3 bases and J 4 bases; bases outside gene matches: 1.

The chain links TRBV6-5 to TRBJ2-7; 8 bases are shared with TRBD2. Germline-derived CDR1 and CDR2 are MNHEY and SVGAGI. With V trimmed by 4 bases and J by 2 bases, 10 bases remained unmatched. The CDR3 consists of 16 residues. The CDR3 DNA sequence: TGTGCCAGCAGTTCACCCCGCAGCGGGGGACCCTACGAGCAGTACTTC. Its protein is CASSSPRSGGPYEQYF.

The V call is TRBV11-2, the J call TRBJ1-2, with 8 bases lining up with TRBD1. Germline CDR1 SGHAT, CDR2 FQNNGV. The V and J ends lost 5 bases and 8 bases, in that order; junction bases with no gene match: 10. The CDR3 loop spans 14 amino acids. In DNA, the CDR3 is TGTGCCAGCAGCCGCTCCGGACAGGGAAGGGGCTACACCTTC. This encodes CASSRSGQGRGYTF.

This clonotype was seen a few times. The rearrangement links TRBV9 to TRBJ1-6; no reliable D call. The CDR3 spans 14 residues. Trimming stripped 2 bases from V and 5 bases from J, with 8 bases between. Germline CDR1 reads SGDLS; CDR2 reads YYNGEE. The CDR3 here is CASSVDPNNSPLHF. CDR3 bases: TGTGCCAGCAGCGTCGATCCTAATAATTCACCCCTCCACTTT.

The CDR3 DNA follows: TGTGCCAGCAGTTCGACTAGGGTTAGGTCAGATACGCAGTATTTT. This codes for CASSSTRVRSDTQYF. The chain couples TRBV6-5 to TRBJ2-3, with TRBD2 as a possible D gene (6 bases). The V and J ends lost 4 bases and 4 bases respectively, with 15 bases between them. Germline-derived CDR1 and CDR2 are MNHEY and SVGAGI. This CDR3 has 15 amino acids.

V and J are TRBV5-6 and TRBJ2-5, with 8 nucleotides matching TRBD1. V shed 0 bases, J shed 4 bases, and the junction held 5 bases outside the gene matches. CDR1 and CDR2 from the germline V gene are SGHDT and YYEEEE. This CDR3 contains 15 residues. Here the CDR3 reads CASSLVDRGRETQYF. The CDR3 DNA is TGTGCCAGCAGCTTGGTAGACAGGGGCAGAGAGACCCAGTACTTC. The full variable domain, completed using reference TRBV5-6 and TRBJ2-5, is DAGVTQSPTHLIKTRGQQVTLRCSPKSGHDTVSWYQQALGQGPQFIFQYYEEEERQRGNFPDRFSGHQFPNYSSELNVNALLLGDSALYLCASSLVDRGRETQYFGPGTRLLVL.

The chain has TRBV20-1 and TRBJ2-5; D is perhaps TRBD2 (5 bases). The CDR3 loop spans 13 amino acids. Trimming pared 4 bases from V and 9 bases from J, leaving 18 bases between. Germline assignment: CDR1 DFQATT and CDR2 SNEGSKA (reference sequence). The CDR3 bases are TGCAGTGCTAAATACGGCGGGCCCGGGGCCCAGTACTTC. Translated, it gives CSAKYGGPGAQYF.

The V and J genes are TRBV21-1 and TRBJ1-5; the table gives TRBD1 as D, unverified against the DNA. TRBV21-1 is noted as a pseudogene. This CDR3 is 15 amino acids long. CDR3: CASNRRGVSNQPQHF. The CDR3 DNA sequence: TGTGCCAGCAATAGGAGGGGGGTGAGCAATCAGCCCCAGCATTTT.

The CDR3 here is CASSQTSGYADTQYF. The CDR3 region has the DNA TGTGCCAGCAGCCAGACTAGCGGGTACGCGGATACGCAGTATTTT. The rearrangement joins TRBV3-1 to TRBJ2-3; 10 nucleotides line up with TRBD2. The J segment lost 6 bases and the V segment lost 3 bases, leaving 6 bases of the junction unmatched. Germline-derived CDR1 and CDR2 are LGHDT and YNNKEL (reference sequence). This CDR3 is built from 15 residues.

This sequence joins TRBV30 and TRBJ2-4; TRBD1 matches at 8 bases. The CDR3 has 14 amino acids. Trimming at V came to 2 bases and at J to 7 bases, leaving 7 bases not matched to a gene. CDR1 and CDR2 (germline): GTSNPN, SVGIG (reference sequence). CDR3 sequence: CAWSFGRGPNIQYF. The DNA of the CDR3 is TGTGCCTGGAGTTTCGGCAGGGGGCCGAACATTCAGTACTTC. The variable domain in full, with the rest retrieved from reference TRBV30 and TRBJ2-4, is SQTIHQWPATLVQPVGSPLSLECTVEGTSNPNLYWYRQAAGRGLQLLFYSVGIGQISSEVPQNLSASRPQDRQFILSSKKLLLSDSGFYLCAWSFGRGPNIQYFGAGTRLSVL.

The V call is TRBV7-9, the J call TRBJ2-7, with 8 bases matching TRBD1. V dropped 6 bases and J dropped 2; count of bases not matched to a gene: 6. Germline assignment: CDR1 SEHNR and CDR2 FQNEAQ (reference sequence). The CDR3 totals 14 residues. In DNA, the CDR3 is TGTGCCAGCAGACAGACAGGGGATCCCTACGAGCAGTACTTC. Protein product: CASRQTGDPYEQYF.

The V call is TRBV12-3 or TRBV12-4, the J call TRBJ2-5; TRBD1 agrees at 8 bases. The CDR3 spans 16 residues. V lost 5 bases and J lost 5; bases outside the gene matches: 13. CDR3 amino acids: CASSPGTGTAMETQYF. The CDR3 nucleotides read TGTGCCAGCAGTCCCGGGACAGGAACGGCCATGGAGACCCAGTACTTC.

The J gene is TRBJ2-2, the V gene TRBV20-1; a weak D match, TRBD2 (6 bases). The V end lost 3 bases, the J end lost 4 bases, and 21 bases lay between the germline ends. The CDR3 runs to 17 residues. Germline CDR1 reads DFQATT; CDR2 reads SNEGSKA (reference sequence). The CDR3 loop reads CSASIPSSLASTGELFF. CDR3 DNA sequence: TGCAGTGCTAGTATCCCTAGTAGTCTAGCGAGCACCGGGGAGCTGTTTTTT.

The chain couples TRBV25-1 to TRBJ1-6; 8 bases match TRBD1. Germline CDR1 is MGHDK and CDR2 is SYGVNS. V dropped 2 bases and J dropped 7; count of bases not matched to a gene: 4. The CDR3 length is 15 residues. The CDR3 here is CASSELTGVNSPLHF. The CDR3 bases are TGTGCCAGCAGTGAACTGACAGGGGTAAATTCACCCCTCCACTTT.

This chain connects TRBV30 to TRBJ1-2; possibly TRBD1 for D (6 bases). The germline V gene encodes CDR1 GTSNPN and CDR2 SVGIG (reference sequence). The germline V and J ends were trimmed by 3 bases and 4 bases, with 18 bases remaining between them. This CDR3 comprises 15 residues. The CDR3 DNA is TGTGCCTGGAGCCGACTTAGGGGGTCGGGCTATGGCTACACCTTC. It specifies CAWSRLRGSGYGYTF.

The chain is built from TRBV29-1 and TRBJ2-1; 8 bases are a match to TRBD2. The V gene's germline CDR1 is SQVTM and CDR2 ANQGSEA. The CDR3 sequence is 12 residues long. The trim removed 6 bases at V and 7 bases at J, leaving 5 bases unmatched. CDR3 nucleotides: TGCAGCGTGGTGACTAGCGTAAATGAGCAGTTCTTC. Translation: CSVVTSVNEQFF.

CDR3: CASSGGQSFGYF. The CDR3 DNA sequence: TGTGCCAGCAGTGGGGGACAGTCTTTTGGGTACTTC. V gene TRBV2 combines with J gene TRBJ2-7; 7 nucleotides agree with TRBD1. The CDR3 extends over 12 amino acids. The V gene end was trimmed by 4 bases and the J gene end by 12 bases; junction bases not matched to a gene: 9. Germline V gene lookup returns CDR1 SNHLY and CDR2 FYNNEI.

This chain connects TRBV29-1 to TRBJ1-2; 9 bases are shared with TRBD1. The V segment lost 5 bases and the J segment 4 bases; nucleotides outside the gene matches: 11. The CDR3 covers 15 residues. Germline V gene data show CDR1 as SQVTM and CDR2 as ANQGSEA. As DNA, the CDR3 is TGCAGCGTTATTAACAGGGGGCTAGGGGTCTATGGCTACACCTTC. This gives the protein CSVINRGLGVYGYTF.

The V and J genes are TRBV7-3 and TRBJ2-6; tentative D call: TRBD1 (6 bases). Germline V gene sequence: CDR1 SGHTA, CDR2 FQGTGA. Trimming removed 5 bases at V and 4 bases at J, with 18 bases between. The CDR3 extends over 17 amino acids. The CDR3 DNA is TGTGCCAGCAGCCCCCGACAGGTGTTGGTCGGGGCCAACGTCCTGACTTTC. This codes for CASSPRQVLVGANVLTF.

CDR3 in DNA: TGCAGTGCTAGCCAGGGAAACACTGAAGCTTTCTTT. Protein: CSASQGNTEAFF. The V call is TRBV20-1, the J call TRBJ1-1; TRBD1 is a possible D gene (5 bases). The CDR3 loop spans 12 amino acids. Germline V gene sequence: CDR1 DFQATT, CDR2 SNEGSKA (reference sequence). With 3 bases removed from V and 2 bases from J, the gap between germline ends came to 7 bases.

The V call is TRBV7-2, the J call TRBJ2-1; TRBD2 aligns across 8 bases. With 5 bases clipped from V and 4 bases from J, the junction kept 10 bases outside the gene matches. The CDR3 is 16 amino acids. Looked up from germline, CDR1 is SGHTA and CDR2 is FQGNSA. In DNA form, the CDR3 reads TGTGCCAGCAGCCCCAGTTGGGCGGGGGGATACAATGAGCAGTTCTTC. Protein sequence: CASSPSWAGGYNEQFF.

The genes are TRBV7-2 and TRBJ2-6, with 7 bases that match TRBD1. J gave up 0 bases and V 4 bases, and 6 bases lay outside the gene matches. CDR1 SGHTA and CDR2 FQGNSA come from the germline V gene. This CDR3 has 17 residues. Here the CDR3 reads CASSSGTALSGANVLTF. In nucleotides, the CDR3 is TGTGCCAGCAGCTCCGGGACAGCCCTCTCTGGGGCCAACGTCCTGACTTTC.

The chain is built from TRBV20-1 and TRBJ1-1; D is possibly TRBD1 (6 bases). CDR3 size: 14 residues. Trimming took 6 bases from V and 1 from J, leaving 15 bases between them. Germline-derived CDR1 and CDR2 are DFQATT and SNEGSKA (reference sequence). The CDR3, as DNA: TGCAGTGCACCTAGACAGGAACCGAACACTGAAGCTTTCTTT. As protein: CSAPRQEPNTEAFF.

This chain joins TRBV28 and TRBJ2-3; the D gene is possibly TRBD2 (6 bases). V was trimmed by 6 bases and J by 4 bases, leaving 17 bases between them. CDR1 is MDHEN and CDR2 is SYDVKM in the germline V gene. CDR3 length: 15 amino acids. CDR3 residues: CASSTIWGVADTQYF. The CDR3 DNA is TGTGCCAGCAGCACCATATGGGGGGTTGCAGATACGCAGTATTTT.

The chain combines TRBV27 with TRBJ2-7, with 9 bases that match TRBD1. Germline assignment: CDR1 MNHEY and CDR2 SMNVEV (reference sequence). This CDR3 is 15 amino acids long. V dropped 4 bases and J dropped 1; count of bases not matched to a gene: 5. The CDR3 loop reads CASSSYRGPSYEQYF. The CDR3 DNA reads as TGTGCCAGCAGTTCGTACAGGGGGCCATCCTACGAGCAGTACTTC.